Each of the 24 T cell receptor beta chains below was sequenced from the same sample in a study of blood T cells in healthy people across ages. Alongside a J-beta primer mix, a sample-barcoded 5' primer served in a second PCR lasting 7 to 11 cycles. MiXCR, run by TCRdb on the 5' RACE reads, gives a single entry per CDR3 protein. The sample shows around 1,900,000 distinct CDR3 sequences, approximately 40% of them seen only once. Specimen: blood. The receptors derive from a human donor in good health.

The chain joins TRBV10-2 to TRBJ2-3, with TRBD1 as a possible D gene (6 bases). The germline V gene encodes CDR1 WSHSY and CDR2 SAAADI. The CDR3 has 17 amino acids. Trimming removed 0 bases from V and 2 bases from J, with 15 bases in between. The DNA for the CDR3 is TGCGCCAGCAGTGAGTCGAGGGGGAGCGCAATCACAGATACGCAGTATTTT. Protein product: CASSESRGSAITDTQYF.

The rearrangement links TRBV6-5 to TRBJ1-6; D remains unclear. The germline V and J ends were trimmed by 0 bases and 10 bases, with 10 bases remaining between them. This CDR3 region has 14 residues. Per the germline V gene, CDR1 is MNHEY and CDR2 is SVGAGI. CDR3 residues: CASSYSGRLSPLHF. DNA of the CDR3: TGTGCCAGCAGTTACTCGGGCAGGTTGTCACCCCTCCACTTT.

The chain has TRBV30 and TRBJ1-5; 7 bases are shared with TRBD1. The CDR3 spans 13 residues. Unmatched junction bases numbered 7, after V lost 7 bases and J lost 4 bases. Per germline, CDR1 GTSNPN and CDR2 SVGIG (reference sequence). The CDR3 DNA reads TGTGCCTTCCGGGACAGCCTAAATCAGCCCCAGCATTTT. Protein: CAFRDSLNQPQHF.

This clonotype has only a few counts. This chain links TRBV6-2 or TRBV6-3 with TRBJ2-5; TRBD1 agrees at 7 bases. This CDR3 is built from 15 residues. V was pared by 4 bases and J by 5 bases, with 10 bases of the junction left unmatched. Germline CDR1 and CDR2: MNHEY and SVGEGT. The CDR3 DNA is TGTGCCAGCAGTTTCGAAGACAGGGTGGGGGAGACCCAGTACTTC. Translating it yields CASSFEDRVGETQYF.

The rearrangement links TRBV9 to TRBJ1-2; D call uncertain. The germline gives CDR1 SGDLS, CDR2 YYNGEE. Trimming left V 3 bases short and J 7 bases short, with 19 bases between. The CDR3 covers 15 residues. CDR3 bases: TGTGCCAGCAGCGAGGGCCGGGGTTACGGGTTTGGCTACACCTTC. Protein sequence: CASSEGRGYGFGYTF.

This clonotype was recorded only once. The chain is built from TRBV5-1 and TRBJ1-5; D perhaps matches TRBD1 (6 bases). V shed 4 bases and J shed 7 bases, with 15 bases lying between them. This CDR3 contains 14 residues. CDR1 and CDR2 (germline): SGHRS, YFSETQ. In DNA form, the CDR3 reads TGCGCCAGCAGCCCTACTATGGGGGGCCAGCCCCAGCATTTT. Its protein product is CASSPTMGGQPQHF. Based on the CDR3 plus reference TRBV5-1 and TRBJ1-5, the full variable domain is KAGVTQTPRYLIKTRGQQVTLSCSPISGHRSVSWYQQTPGQGLQFLFEYFSETQRNKGNFPGRFSGRQFSNSRSEMNVSTLELGDSALYLCASSPTMGGQPQHFGDGTRLSIL.

There are a few counts of this clonotype. This chain connects TRBV10-3 to TRBJ2-2, with 7 bases lining up with TRBD2. The CDR3 is 17 amino acids. Per germline, CDR1 ENHRY and CDR2 SYGVKD. Losses at the gene ends were 0 bases for V and 0 bases for J; bases not matched to a gene: 4. Written as DNA, the CDR3 is TGTGCCATCAGTGAGTCGGGAGGGAGATCGAACACCGGGGAGCTGTTTTTT. It is translated as CAISESGGRSNTGELFF.

This chain links TRBV9 with TRBJ2-1; the match to TRBD2 covers 7 bases. V was clipped by 5 bases and J by 9 bases; unmatched bases: 8. Germline V gene data show CDR1 as SGDLS and CDR2 as YYNGEE. The CDR3 has 13 amino acids. In DNA, the CDR3 is TGTGCCAGCAGTAGTAGCGGGCTAGGTGAGCAGTTCTTC. This codes for CASSSSGLGEQFF.

In this sample, this clonotype turned up a few times. The chain is built from TRBV20-1 and TRBJ1-4, with 10 positions matching TRBD1. Looked up from germline, CDR1 is DFQATT and CDR2 is SNEGSKA (reference sequence). V dropped 3 bases and J dropped 8; count of bases not matched to a gene: 6. The CDR3 totals 14 residues. Here the CDR3 reads CSASPGTGVEKLFF. CDR3 nucleotide sequence: TGCAGTGCTAGCCCCGGGACAGGGGTAGAAAAACTGTTTTTT.

This chain uses TRBV10-3 with TRBJ2-4, with 7 bases matching TRBD1. The V segment lost 3 bases and the J segment 6 bases; nucleotides outside the gene matches: 11. CDR1 is ENHRY and CDR2 is SYGVKD in the germline V gene. CDR3 length: 16 amino acids. CDR3 residues: CAISDHAGTDRNIQYF. The CDR3 DNA is TGTGCCATCAGTGACCACGCCGGGACAGACAGAAACATTCAGTACTTC.

This clonotype was counted only a few times. This chain joins TRBV28 and TRBJ2-1; 10 bases map to TRBD2. The CDR3 covers 16 residues. Germline lookup yields CDR1 MDHEN and CDR2 SYDVKM. Trimming at V came to 3 bases and at J to 2 bases, leaving 4 bases not matched to a gene. The chain's CDR3 is CASSLLGTSAYNEQFF. The CDR3 region has the DNA TGTGCCAGCAGTTTGCTCGGGACTAGCGCCTACAATGAGCAGTTCTTC.

The chain is built from TRBV4-2 and TRBJ2-7; D could derive from TRBD1 or TRBD2 (6 bases each). The CDR3 loop spans 15 amino acids. Germline V gives CDR1 LGHNA, CDR2 YNFKEQ. V was cut by 4 bases and J by 5 bases, with 18 bases left in between. The CDR3 nucleotides read TGTGCCAGCAGCCCCCGTGAGGGGGGAGGAGACGAGCAGTACTTC. This sequence encodes CASSPREGGGDEQYF.

The chain carries TRBV12-5 and TRBJ1-5; TRBD1 is a possible D gene (6 bases). The CDR3 runs to 14 residues. Deletions cut 5 bases from V and 3 bases from J, with 11 bases between. Germline loops: CDR1 LGHNT, CDR2 FRNRAP. As DNA, the CDR3 is TGTGCTAGTGGTATGACAGGCGTCAATCAGCCCCAGCATTTT. It yields the protein CASGMTGVNQPQHF.

The genes are TRBV7-9 and TRBJ2-5, with D uncertain. The CDR3 runs 12 residues. V was trimmed by 5 bases and J by 5 bases, leaving 9 bases between them. From germline, CDR1 is SEHNR and CDR2 FQNEAQ (reference sequence). This chain's CDR3 is CASSVAVETQYF. DNA of the CDR3: TGTGCCAGCAGCGTCGCTGTCGAGACCCAGTACTTC. Filled out from reference TRBV7-9 and TRBJ2-5, the complete variable domain reads DTGVSQNPRHKITKRGQNVTFRCDPISEHNRLYWYRQTLGQGPEFLTYFQNEAQLEKSRLLSDRFSAERPKGSFSTLEIQRTEQGDSAMYLCASSVAVETQYFGPGTRLLVL.

The J gene is TRBJ2-5, the V gene TRBV12-3 or TRBV12-4; D gene unclear. With 5 bases removed from V and 3 bases from J, the gap between germline ends came to 13 bases. This CDR3 is 14 amino acids long. DNA for the CDR3: TGTGCCAGCAGTCCGGATTGGTCTAAAGAGACCCAGTACTTC. Translation gives CASSPDWSKETQYF.

The chain has TRBV29-1 and TRBJ2-1, with D perhaps TRBD1 or TRBD2 (5 bases each). Trimming removed 7 bases at V and 8 bases at J, with 15 bases between. The length of the CDR3 is 12 residues. Germline V gene data show CDR1 as SQVTM and CDR2 as ANQGSEA. In DNA form, the CDR3 reads TGCAGCGGGACCAGGGCCGGGGATGAGCAGTTCTTC. The encoded protein is CSGTRAGDEQFF.

This clonotype was seen a single time. The V gene is TRBV9, the J gene TRBJ2-3; D gene ambiguous. CDR3 length: 14 amino acids. CDR1 and CDR2 (germline): SGDLS, YYNGEE. The V end lost 0 bases, the J end lost 7 bases, and 12 bases lay between the germline ends. The CDR3 is CASSVEMGLNTQYF. In nucleotides, the CDR3 is TGTGCCAGCAGCGTAGAGATGGGTCTGAATACGCAGTATTTT. Drawing the rest from reference TRBV9 and TRBJ2-3, the complete variable domain is DSGVTQTPKHLITATGQRVTLRCSPRSGDLSVYWYQQSLDQGLQFLIQYYNGEERAKGNILERFSAQQFPDLHSELNLSSLELGDSALYFCASSVEMGLNTQYFGPGTRLTVL.

The gene calls are TRBV18 and TRBJ2-7, with D perhaps matching TRBD1 (6 bases). The CDR3 covers 16 residues. Germline CDR1 KGHSH, CDR2 LQKENI. Deletions cut 2 bases from V and 1 base from J, with 15 bases between. The CDR3 nucleotides are TGTGCCAGCTCACCATATCCAGGGGCCCTTTCCTACGAGCAGTACTTC. It specifies CASSPYPGALSYEQYF.

This chain uses TRBV27 with TRBJ2-1, with D possibly being TRBD1 or TRBD2 (5 bases each). The CDR3 is 16 amino acids. V was clipped by 7 bases and J by 0 bases, with 16 bases between them. CDR1 and CDR2 (germline): MNHEY, SMNVEV (reference sequence). The CDR3 DNA is TGTGCCAGCAATCAGGGAGACCCCAACTCCTACAATGAGCAGTTCTTC. It yields the protein CASNQGDPNSYNEQFF.

V usage is TRBV6-5 and J usage is TRBJ1-5, with D unresolved. The V gene's germline CDR1 is MNHEY and CDR2 SVGAGI. Deletions cut 4 bases from V and 7 bases from J, with 11 bases between. The CDR3 loop spans 13 amino acids. The CDR3, as DNA: TGTGCCAGCAGTTCCCGGCGGGAGCAGCCCCAGCATTTT. Translation: CASSSRREQPQHF.

This clonotype was observed a few times. One junction end does not reproduce the germline sequence, and a read error may be involved. The chain joins TRBV27 to TRBJ2-1; TRBD1 is a possible D gene (6 bases). CDR3 length: 14 amino acids. Germline values: CDR1 MNHEY, CDR2 SMNVEV (reference sequence). This chain's CDR3 is CASRPGASYNERFF. In nucleotides, the CDR3 is TGTGCCAGCAGACCAGGGGCTTCCTACAATGAGCGGTTCTTC.

This clonotype has a handful of counts. This chain connects TRBV20-1 to TRBJ2-1; maybe TRBD1 (5 bases). V was clipped by 7 bases and J by 0 bases, with 10 bases between them. Germline V lookup: CDR1 DFQATT, CDR2 SNEGSKA (reference sequence). This CDR3 contains 13 residues. The CDR3 bases are TGCAGTGGACAGTCAAGCTCCTACAATGAGCAGTTCTTC. Protein product: CSGQSSSYNEQFF.

V gene TRBV24-1 combines with J gene TRBJ2-7, with TRBD2 matching over 7 bases. CDR1 and CDR2 (germline): KGHDR, SFDVKD. The junction had 6 bases not matched to a gene; V was cut back by 5 bases and J by 3 bases. CDR3 length equals 14 residues. CDR3 protein: CATSGGGGDYEQYF. In DNA, the CDR3 is TGTGCCACCAGTGGAGGCGGGGGAGACTACGAGCAGTACTTC.

This clonotype was observed at least ten times. The rearrangement uses TRBV5-5 and TRBJ1-1; D gene ambiguous. V lost 1 base and J lost 1, with 8 bases in between. Germline loops: CDR1 SGHKS, CDR2 YYEKEE (reference sequence). This CDR3 has 14 residues. CDR3 nucleotides: TGTGCCAGCAGCTTGCATTATCGGAACACTGAAGCTTTCTTT. Translated: CASSLHYRNTEAFF.